These T cell receptor beta chains were read from a single sample in a study of blood T cells in healthy people across ages. TCRdb redid the calling of the 5' RACE reads with MiXCR, one entry per CDR3 protein. The sample carries about a million distinct CDR3 sequences, approximately 50% recorded once. Sequenced: blood. The receptors come from a woman aged 60 to 75 in good health. Each CDR3 is given with its conserved first and last residue. Each record gives: J gene, clone size, V gene, D gene, CDR3 protein, CDR3 DNA. A D gene is named only where the DNA matches it firmly. Size tells how often a clone was seen (once, few, many) or the class of an expanded clone, and some rows leave it out.

>TRBJ2-7|few|TRBV5-5|TRBD2
CASSPTSGTPSYEQYF
TGTGCCAGCAGCCCGACTAGCGGGACCCCCTCCTACGAGCAGTACTTC
>TRBJ2-1|NA|TRBV29-1|TRBD2
CSVALAGAYEQFF
TGCAGCGTTGCATTAGCGGGAGCTTATGAGCAGTTCTTC
>TRBJ2-3|NA|TRBV7-6|TRBD2
CASSRGSIITDTQYF
TGTGCCAGCAGCCGCGGGAGTATAATCACAGATACGCAGTATTTT
>TRBJ1-2|few|TRBV27|NA
CASSSTPIGGYGYTF
TGTGCCAGCAGTTCGACACCTATAGGAGGCTATGGCTACACCTTC
>TRBJ2-7|NA|TRBV11-2|TRBD2
CASRGTLSGRSLSYEQYF
TGTGCCAGCAGGGGGACCCTTAGCGGGAGGTCTCTTTCCTACGAGCAGTACTTC
>TRBJ2-5|few|TRBV3-1|TRBD1
CASSRQGGGRETQYF
TGTGCCAGCAGCAGACAGGGTGGGGGTCGGGAGACCCAGTACTTC
>TRBJ2-1|few|TRBV3-1|NA
CASSQGGSPNEQFF
TGTGCCAGCAGCCAAGGTGGTAGTCCCAATGAGCAGTTCTTC
>TRBJ1-1|NA|TRBV4-2|NA
CASSQDGGSEAFF
TGTGCCAGCAGCCAAGATGGGGGCTCTGAAGCTTTCTTT
>TRBJ1-1|NA|TRBV11-1|TRBD1
CASSFLTGTGASPNTEAFF
TGTGCCAGCAGCTTTTTGACGGGAACAGGGGCCTCACCGAACACTGAAGCTTTCTTT
>TRBJ1-5|NA|TRBV7-2|NA
CASSLGRGAWPQHF
TGTGCCAGCAGCTTAGGCCGGGGGGCTTGGCCCCAGCATTTT
>TRBJ2-1|once|TRBV7-9|NA
CASSFSGPLSYNEQFF
TGTGCCAGCAGCTTTAGCGGACCTCTCTCCTACAATGAGCAGTTCTTC
>TRBJ2-7|NA|TRBV29-1|TRBD1
CSVDKGQGEYEQYF
TGCAGCGTTGATAAGGGACAGGGGGAATACGAGCAGTACTTC
>TRBJ1-1|NA|TRBV27|TRBD1
CASSRTGGNTEAFF
TGTGCCAGCAGTCGAACAGGGGGAAACACTGAAGCTTTCTTT
>TRBJ2-3|NA|TRBV19|NA
CASSIGDSTDTQYF
TGTGCCAGTAGTATTGGGGACAGCACAGATACGCAGTATTTT
>TRBJ1-2|NA|TRBV5-1|NA
CASSLEFRALVRYYTF
TGCGCCAGCAGCTTGGAGTTCAGGGCCCTGGTTCGGTACTACACCTTC
>TRBJ2-7|NA|TRBV20-1|TRBD1
CSAARQGNQYEQYF
TGCAGTGCGGCGCGACAGGGTAATCAGTACGAGCAGTACTTC
>TRBJ2-1|once|TRBV5-1|TRBD2
CASSLTSGQYNEQFF
TGCGCCAGCAGCTTGACTAGCGGACAGTACAATGAGCAGTTCTTC
>TRBJ1-1|NA|TRBV14|NA
CASSQRGYGTEAFF
TGTGCCAGCAGCCAAAGGGGTTATGGCACTGAAGCTTTCTTT
>TRBJ1-2|once|TRBV4-3|NA
CASSVQVSDGYTF
TGCGCCAGCAGCGTTCAGGTTTCAGATGGCTACACCTTC
>TRBJ1-2|NA|TRBV20-1|NA
CSALQSYTF
TGCAGTGCCTTACAAAGCTACACCTTC
>TRBJ2-5|NA|TRBV6-1|NA
CASTMFKGVGEQYF
TGTGCCAGCACGATGTTCAAGGGGGTCGGGGAGCAGTACTTC
>TRBJ2-1|NA|TRBV27|NA
CASSSARTNGANEQFF
TGTGCCAGCAGTTCTGCGAGGACTAACGGCGCTAATGAGCAGTTCTTC